The next 21 T cell receptor beta chains were all read from a single sample in a study of T cells in Graves' hyperthyroidism and ophthalmopathy. TCR beta CDR3 region amplification was performed from RNA transcripts. Using the HTBI primer set, a first-round RT-PCR was run on the TCR CDR3. TCRdb ran MiXCR on the multiplex PCR reads and lists one entry per CDR3 protein. The table shows some 490,000 distinct CDR3 sequences, with 22% occurring only once. Sequencing was performed on blood. These receptors all stem from an older woman with Graves' ophthalmopathy.

The V call is TRBV7-2, the J call TRBJ1-2; D is ambiguous. The CDR3 has 13 residues. In germline, CDR1 is SGHTA, CDR2 FQGNSA. V was cut by 6 bases and J by 4 bases, with 12 bases left in between. The CDR3 DNA sequence: TGTGCCAGCAGAACGGCAGCCGGCTATGGCTACACCTTC. Translation gives CASRTAAGYGYTF.

A few counts support this clonotype. The chain couples TRBV2 to TRBJ2-3; D is unclear. The length of the CDR3 is 14 residues. V lost 1 base and J lost 1, with 6 bases in between. Germline V gene lookup returns CDR1 SNHLY and CDR2 FYNNEI. CDR3 loop: CASSEGRRTDTQYF. CDR3 nucleotides: TGTGCCAGCAGTGAAGGACGCCGCACAGATACGCAGTATTTT. Full variable domain (outside the CDR3, taken from reference TRBV2 and TRBJ2-3): EPEVTQTPSHQVTQMGQEVILRCVPISNHLYFYWYRQILGQKVEFLVSFYNNEISEKSEIFDDQFSVERPDGSNFTLKIRSTKLEDSAMYFCASSEGRRTDTQYFGPGTRLTVL.

This clonotype was observed many times. The rearrangement uses TRBV12-3 or TRBV12-4 and TRBJ1-4; 7 nucleotides agree with TRBD1. The CDR3 has 14 amino acids. Losses at the gene ends were 6 bases for V and 4 bases for J; bases not matched to a gene: 5. The CDR3 DNA is TGTGCCAGCAGAGATACAGGGGTTAATGAAAAACTGTTTTTT. Amino acid sequence: CASRDTGVNEKLFF.

This clonotype was observed once. V usage is TRBV19 and J usage is TRBJ2-5, with 9 nucleotides matching TRBD2. Trimming removed 6 bases from V and 4 bases from J; junction bases left unmatched: 12. Germline CDR1 LNHDA, CDR2 SQIVND (reference sequence). CDR3 length equals 16 residues. Here the CDR3 reads CASRGAGAGGGETQYF. Here the CDR3 DNA reads TGTGCCAGTAGGGGGGCAGGAGCGGGAGGTGGAGAGACCCAGTACTTC. Using reference TRBV19 and TRBJ2-5 for the parts outside the CDR3, the full variable domain is DGGITQSPKYLFRKEGQNVTLSCEQNLNHDAMYWYRQDPGQGLRLIYYSQIVNDFQKGDIAEGYSVSREKKESFPLTVTSAQKNPTAFYLCASRGAGAGGGETQYFGPGTRLLVL.

This clonotype showed up just a few times. J is TRBJ1-6 and V is TRBV30, with 7 bases fitting TRBD1. V shed 5 bases and J 8 bases; nucleotides not matched to a gene: 3. The germline CDR1 and CDR2 sequences are GTSNPN and SVGIG (reference sequence). The CDR3 spans 12 residues. In nucleotides, the CDR3 is TGTGCCTGGTGCAGGGGGTATTCACCCCTCCACTTT. Translation: CAWCRGYSPLHF.

This clonotype was picked up a small number of times. The V and J genes are TRBV6-1 and TRBJ2-1, with TRBD2 identical over 12 bases. V lost 6 bases to trimming and J lost 5 bases; unmatched junction nucleotides: 5. This CDR3 region has 15 residues. From germline, CDR1 is MNHNS and CDR2 SASEGT. The CDR3 DNA follows: TGTGCCAGCAGCCTAGCGGGAGGGCTGAACAATGAGCAGTTCTTC. This sequence encodes CASSLAGGLNNEQFF.

This clonotype occurred many times. The rearrangement links TRBV7-9 to TRBJ2-1, with D tentatively TRBD2 (6 bases). CDR1 is SEHNR and CDR2 is FQNEAQ in the germline V gene (reference sequence). The CDR3 runs 14 residues. The ends were cut back, 0 bases at V and 6 bases at J, with 9 bases in the middle. The DNA for the CDR3 is TGTGCCAGCAGCTTAGCGGGAGGTGTCAATGAGCAGTTCTTC. Translation: CASSLAGGVNEQFF.

The genes are TRBV6-1 and TRBJ2-7, with D tentatively TRBD1 (5 bases). Germline V gives CDR1 MNHNS, CDR2 SASEGT. Trimming left V 10 bases short and J 0 bases short, with 13 bases between. The CDR3 runs to 13 residues. The CDR3 DNA reads TGTGCCACAAAAGAACAGGCCTCCTACGAGCAGTACTTC. It codes for CATKEQASYEQYF.

This clonotype has ten or more counts. The chain combines TRBV12-3 or TRBV12-4 with TRBJ2-1; either TRBD1 or TRBD2 may supply D (5 bases each). This CDR3 is built from 15 residues. The ends were cut back, 3 bases at V and 9 bases at J, with 18 bases in the middle. The chain's CDR3 is CASSLEPRFGTEQFF. The CDR3 nucleotides are TGTGCCAGCAGTTTGGAACCCCGGTTTGGGACTGAGCAGTTCTTC.

This clonotype was found many times. The rearrangement uses TRBV28 and TRBJ2-7; 7 bases are a match to TRBD1. CDR1 MDHEN and CDR2 SYDVKM come from the germline V gene. The V and J ends lost 8 bases and 7 bases, in that order; junction bases with no gene match: 5. The CDR3 consists of 11 residues. This CDR3 reads CASVDRYEQYF. CDR3 DNA: TGTGCCAGCGTGGACAGGTATGAGCAGTACTTC. The variable domain in full, with the rest retrieved from reference TRBV28 and TRBJ2-7, is DVKVTQSSRYLVKRTGEKVFLECVQDMDHENMFWYRQDPGLGLRLIYFSYDVKMKEKGDIPEGYSVSREKKERFSLILESASTNQTSMYLCASVDRYEQYFGPGTRLTVT.

V is TRBV6-2 or TRBV6-3 and J is TRBJ2-3; 7 bases align to TRBD2. The junction had 10 bases not matched to a gene; V was cut back by 0 bases and J by 4 bases. Germline assignment: CDR1 MNHEY and CDR2 SVGEGT. The CDR3 is 17 residues long. The CDR3 nucleotides read TGTGCCAGCAGTTACTCAGGCCCTAGCGGAAGCGCAGATACGCAGTATTTT. This sequence encodes CASSYSGPSGSADTQYF.

The rearrangement links TRBV19 to TRBJ2-3; D perhaps matches TRBD2 (6 bases). Trimming stripped 8 bases from V and 4 bases from J, with 25 bases between. The CDR3 loop spans 17 amino acids. Germline V gene sequence: CDR1 LNHDA, CDR2 SQIVND (reference sequence). The CDR3 bases are TGTGCCAGTCGTGGGAAAATGGTCGGGAGAAAGGCAGATACGCAGTATTTT. It is translated as CASRGKMVGRKADTQYF.

V gene TRBV6-4 combines with J gene TRBJ1-2, with 7 nucleotides matching TRBD1. Germline CDR1 reads MRHNA; CDR2 reads SNTAGT. The CDR3 spans 14 residues. J was trimmed by 8 bases and V by 6 bases; bases with no gene match: 12. The CDR3: CASSRMTGFGGYTF. For the CDR3, the DNA is TGTGCCAGCAGCCGCATGACAGGGTTTGGCGGCTACACCTTC.

This clonotype was counted only a few times. The chain joins TRBV20-1 to TRBJ2-5, with D unclear. The CDR3 consists of 10 residues. V lost 7 bases and J 7 bases, leaving 10 bases between the germline ends. Germline loops: CDR1 DFQATT, CDR2 SNEGSKA (reference sequence). The CDR3 DNA follows: TGCAGTGGTAAAGTTGGGACCCAGTACTTC. Translating gives CSGKVGTQYF.

The DNA for the CDR3 is TGTGCCAGCAGCCCTGAGGCTAGCGGGTTTTCCGACCCTAGCACAGATACGCAGTATTTT. Its protein is CASSPEASGFSDPSTDTQYF. V is TRBV7-2 and J is TRBJ2-3, with 8 bases lining up with TRBD2. J was trimmed by 0 bases and V by 5 bases; bases with no gene match: 19. The CDR3 sequence is 20 residues long. Per germline, CDR1 SGHTA and CDR2 FQGNSA.

This chain connects TRBV18 to TRBJ1-2; 8 bases map to TRBD1. Trimming removed 6 bases from V and 7 bases from J; junction bases left unmatched: 4. This CDR3 is built from 12 residues. Germline CDR1 KGHSH, CDR2 LQKENI. This CDR3 is CASSSGGVGYTF. Here the CDR3 DNA reads TGTGCCAGCTCCTCAGGGGGCGTTGGCTACACCTTC.

This clonotype appeared many times. This chain links TRBV2 with TRBJ2-1; D may be TRBD2 (5 bases). CDR1 and CDR2 from the germline V gene are SNHLY and FYNNEI. The CDR3 totals 16 residues. Trimming cost V 7 bases and J 3 bases, with 19 bases left between them. The CDR3 loop reads CASMGNRRGFYNEQFF. For the CDR3, the DNA is TGTGCCAGCATGGGGAACCGGCGCGGGTTCTACAATGAGCAGTTCTTC.

The chain links TRBV7-9 to TRBJ2-1; TRBD2 aligns across 8 bases. Germline V gene sequence: CDR1 SEHNR, CDR2 FQNEAQ (reference sequence). V dropped 4 bases and J dropped 6; count of bases not matched to a gene: 11. The CDR3 runs 16 residues. CDR3 region: CASSWTPGRGGNEQFF. DNA of the CDR3: TGTGCCAGCAGCTGGACACCCGGGAGGGGGGGCAATGAGCAGTTCTTC.

The chain is built from TRBV29-1 and TRBJ1-2; TRBD1 aligns across 8 bases. V lost 6 bases, J lost 3 bases, and 9 bases stayed unmatched. This CDR3 is built from 14 residues. Germline V gene sequence: CDR1 SQVTM, CDR2 ANQGSEA. CDR3 nucleotide sequence: TGCAGCGTGCAGAAGGACAGGGCTTACTATGGCTACACCTTC. It specifies CSVQKDRAYYGYTF.

This clonotype showed up many times. The chain carries TRBV5-1 and TRBJ2-7; 11 bases are shared with TRBD1. The length of the CDR3 is 15 residues. V gave up 4 bases and J gave up 4 bases; unmatched junction bases: 7. Germline V CDR1 and CDR2: SGHRS, YFSETQ. This CDR3 reads CASSPLGQGAYEQYF. The CDR3 bases are TGCGCCAGCAGCCCCTTAGGACAGGGGGCGTACGAGCAGTACTTC.

This sequence joins TRBV20-1 and TRBJ2-2; 7 bases match TRBD2. The CDR3 is made up of 16 amino acids. Unmatched junction bases numbered 11, after V lost 0 bases and J lost 7 bases. Germline lookup yields CDR1 DFQATT and CDR2 SNEGSKA (reference sequence). The CDR3 sequence: CSARDAVRGRDGELFF. DNA of the CDR3: TGCAGTGCTAGAGATGCGGTGCGCGGGAGAGACGGGGAGCTGTTTTTT.